This is a list of T cell receptor beta chains from one sample in a study of blood T cell repertoires in COVID-19. TCRdb's copy holds only in-frame clones and misses some; the assay was immunoSEQ multiplex PCR. Altogether approximately 93,000 clones are present, 75% to 85% being singletons, with the ten largest covering roughly 9.8%. The sequenced material came from peripheral blood. These receptors were taken from a woman of 80 years or more with acute or convalescent COVID-19. The CDR3 runs from the conserved cysteine through the conserved F or W. A D gene is named only where the DNA matches it firmly. Clone size is shown for a subset of rows, as once, few, many or a class of expanded clone.

DNA: TGTGCCAGCAGCAACAGTGGGAGCTCCTACAATGAGCAGTTCTTC
CDR3: CASSNSGSSYNEQFF
V: TRBV5-8
size: -
J: TRBJ2-1
D: -

DNA: TGTGCCAGCTCACCGGGGCACCGTGAGACCCAGTACTTC
CDR3: CASSPGHRETQYF
V: TRBV18
size: few
J: TRBJ2-5
D: -

DNA: TGTGCCAGCAGCTTACTCGGTTCACCCCTCCACTTT
CDR3: CASSLLGSPLHF
V: TRBV7-9
size: -
J: TRBJ1-6
D: -

DNA: TGTGCCAGTAGTATTGTTCAAGCGGGAAGGTCCTACAATGAGCAGTTCTTC
CDR3: CASSIVQAGRSYNEQFF
V: TRBV19
size: -
J: TRBJ2-1
D: TRBD2

DNA: TGTGCCTGGAGTGTCCCGGTAAATGAGCAGTTCTTC
CDR3: CAWSVPVNEQFF
V: TRBV30
size: -
J: TRBJ2-1
D: -

DNA: TGTGCCAGCAGCGTGACAGGATCCATGAACACTGAAGCTTTCTTT
CDR3: CASSVTGSMNTEAFF
V: TRBV7-2
size: -
J: TRBJ1-1
D: -

DNA: TGTGCCAGCAGCCAAAATGGACTAGCGAACACAGATACGCAGTATTTT
CDR3: CASSQNGLANTDTQYF
V: TRBV3-1/TRBV3-2
size: -
J: TRBJ2-3
D: TRBD2

DNA: TGTGCCAGCAGCCAAGACTGGAGGCAGGGGTCCTACGAGCAGTACTTC
CDR3: CASSQDWRQGSYEQYF
V: TRBV4-2
size: few
J: TRBJ2-7
D: -

DNA: TGTGCCAGCACCAGGCACGGACAGGGAAGTAGGGTTAAGGCCGGGGAGCTGTTTTTT
CDR3: CASTRHGQGSRVKAGELFF
V: TRBV21-1
size: once
J: TRBJ2-2
D: -

DNA: TGTGCCAGCAGCCCGGGTCTCACAGATACGCAGTATTTT
CDR3: CASSPGLTDTQYF
V: TRBV7-9
size: -
J: TRBJ2-3
D: -

DNA: TGTGCCAGCACCTTGAACGGGGGAGCTTTCTTT
CDR3: CASTLNGGAFF
V: TRBV2
size: -
J: TRBJ1-1
D: -

DNA: TGTGCCTGGGCGAAAAGGGGGCAAGGCACTGAAGCTTTCTTT
CDR3: CAWAKRGQGTEAFF
V: TRBV30
size: -
J: TRBJ1-1
D: TRBD1

DNA: TGTGCCAGCAGCTTATCCTACACCGGGGAGCTGTTTTTT
CDR3: CASSLSYTGELFF
V: TRBV7-3
size: -
J: TRBJ2-2
D: -

DNA: TGCGCCAGCAGCGGGACAGGGCCCGAAGATACGCAGTATTTT
CDR3: CASSGTGPEDTQYF
V: TRBV5-1
size: -
J: TRBJ2-3
D: TRBD1

DNA: TGCGCCAGCAGCTACGGGGACAGGCCAATTTCAACTAATGAAAAACTGTTTTTT
CDR3: CASSYGDRPISTNEKLFF
V: TRBV5-1
size: once
J: TRBJ1-4
D: TRBD1

DNA: TGTGCCAGCAGTCGCGCAGGGGATTATGGCTACACCTTC
CDR3: CASSRAGDYGYTF
V: TRBV25-1
size: -
J: TRBJ1-2
D: -

DNA: TGTGCCAGCAGCGTAGGGGGACAGAACAATCAGCCCCAGCATTTT
CDR3: CASSVGGQNNQPQHF
V: TRBV9
size: -
J: TRBJ1-5
D: TRBD1